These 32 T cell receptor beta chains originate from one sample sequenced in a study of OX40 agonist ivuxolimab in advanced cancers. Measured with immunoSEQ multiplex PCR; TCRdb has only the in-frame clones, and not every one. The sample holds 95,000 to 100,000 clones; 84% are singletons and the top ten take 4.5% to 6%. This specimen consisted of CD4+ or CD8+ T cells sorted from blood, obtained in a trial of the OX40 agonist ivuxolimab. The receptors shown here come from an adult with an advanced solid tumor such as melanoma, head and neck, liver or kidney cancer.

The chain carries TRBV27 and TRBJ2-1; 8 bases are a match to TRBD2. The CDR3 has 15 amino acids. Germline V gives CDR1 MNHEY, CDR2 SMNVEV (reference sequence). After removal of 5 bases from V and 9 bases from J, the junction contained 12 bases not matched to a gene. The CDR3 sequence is CASSPGTSALLEQFF. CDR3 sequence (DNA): TGTGCCAGCAGTCCGGGGACTAGTGCCCTCCTTGAGCAGTTCTTC.

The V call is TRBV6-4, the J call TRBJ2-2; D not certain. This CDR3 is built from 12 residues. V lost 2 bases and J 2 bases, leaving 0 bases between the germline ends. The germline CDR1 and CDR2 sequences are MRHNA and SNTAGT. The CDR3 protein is CASSDNTGELFF. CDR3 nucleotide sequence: TGTGCCAGCAGTGACAACACCGGGGAGCTGTTTTTT.

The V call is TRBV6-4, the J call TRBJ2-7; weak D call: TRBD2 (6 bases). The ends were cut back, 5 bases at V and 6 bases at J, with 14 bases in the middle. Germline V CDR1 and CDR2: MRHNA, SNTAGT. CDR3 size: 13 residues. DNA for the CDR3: TGTGCCAGCAGTTTGGAGGAGGGCGGCGAGCAGTACTTC. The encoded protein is CASSLEEGGEQYF.

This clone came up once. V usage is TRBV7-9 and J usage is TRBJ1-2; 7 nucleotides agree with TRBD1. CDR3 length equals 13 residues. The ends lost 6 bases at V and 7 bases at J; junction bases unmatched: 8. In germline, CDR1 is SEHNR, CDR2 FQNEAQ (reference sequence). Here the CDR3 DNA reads TGTGCCAGCAGTAGTCAGGGGGTGGCTGGCTACACCTTC. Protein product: CASSSQGVAGYTF.

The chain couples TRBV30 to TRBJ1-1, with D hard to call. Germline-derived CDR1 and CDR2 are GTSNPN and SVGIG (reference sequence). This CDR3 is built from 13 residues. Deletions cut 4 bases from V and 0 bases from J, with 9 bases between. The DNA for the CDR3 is TGTGCCTGGAAAGGGCCCGTGAACACTGAAGCTTTCTTT. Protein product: CAWKGPVNTEAFF. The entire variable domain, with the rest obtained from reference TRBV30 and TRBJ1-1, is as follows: SQTIHQWPATLVQPVGSPLSLECTVEGTSNPNLYWYRQAAGRGLQLLFYSVGIGQISSEVPQNLSASRPQDRQFILSSKKLLLSDSGFYLCAWKGPVNTEAFFGQGTRLTVV.

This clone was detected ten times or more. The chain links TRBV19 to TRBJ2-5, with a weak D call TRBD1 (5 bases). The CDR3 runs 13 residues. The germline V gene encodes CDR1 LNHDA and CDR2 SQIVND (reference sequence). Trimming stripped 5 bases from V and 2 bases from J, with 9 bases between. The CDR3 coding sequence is TGTGCCAGTAGTGCACAGGTTCAAGAGACCCAGTACTTC. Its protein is CASSAQVQETQYF. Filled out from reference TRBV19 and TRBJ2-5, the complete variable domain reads DGGITQSPKYLFRKEGQNVTLSCEQNLNHDAMYWYRQDPGQGLRLIYYSQIVNDFQKGDIAEGYSVSREKKESFPLTVTSAQKNPTAFYLCASSAQVQETQYFGPGTRLLVL.

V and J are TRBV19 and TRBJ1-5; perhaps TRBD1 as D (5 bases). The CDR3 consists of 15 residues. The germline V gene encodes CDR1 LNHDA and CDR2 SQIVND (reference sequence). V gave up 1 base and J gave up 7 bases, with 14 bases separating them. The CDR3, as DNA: TGTGCCAGTAGTATAGCCAGGGCAGTACAGCAGCCCCAGCATTTT. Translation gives CASSIARAVQQPQHF. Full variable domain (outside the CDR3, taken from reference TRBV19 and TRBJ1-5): DGGITQSPKYLFRKEGQNVTLSCEQNLNHDAMYWYRQDPGQGLRLIYYSQIVNDFQKGDIAEGYSVSREKKESFPLTVTSAQKNPTAFYLCASSIARAVQQPQHFGDGTRLSIL.

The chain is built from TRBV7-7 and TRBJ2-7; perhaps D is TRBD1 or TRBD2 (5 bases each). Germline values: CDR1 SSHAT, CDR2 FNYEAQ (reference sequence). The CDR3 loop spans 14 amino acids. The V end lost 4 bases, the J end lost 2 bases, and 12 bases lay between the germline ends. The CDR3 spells CASSYWDGPYEQYF. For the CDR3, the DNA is TGTGCCAGCAGCTACTGGGACGGCCCCTACGAGCAGTACTTC.

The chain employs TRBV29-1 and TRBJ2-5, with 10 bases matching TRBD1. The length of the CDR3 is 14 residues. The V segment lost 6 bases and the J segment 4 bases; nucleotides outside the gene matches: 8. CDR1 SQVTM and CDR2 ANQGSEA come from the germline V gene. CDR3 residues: CSVRGDRGGETQYF. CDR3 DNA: TGCAGCGTGCGCGGGGACAGGGGAGGAGAGACCCAGTACTTC.

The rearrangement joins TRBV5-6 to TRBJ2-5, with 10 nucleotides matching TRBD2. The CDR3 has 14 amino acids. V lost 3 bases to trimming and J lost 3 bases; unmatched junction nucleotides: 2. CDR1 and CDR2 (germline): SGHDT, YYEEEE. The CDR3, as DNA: TGTGCCAGCAGCTATGGACTAGCGGAAGAGACCCAGTACTTC. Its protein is CASSYGLAEETQYF.

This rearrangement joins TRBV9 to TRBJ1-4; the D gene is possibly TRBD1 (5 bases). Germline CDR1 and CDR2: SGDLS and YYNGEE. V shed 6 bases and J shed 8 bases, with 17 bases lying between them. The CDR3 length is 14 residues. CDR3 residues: CASTRGKETEKLFF. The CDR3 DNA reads TGTGCCAGCACCCGGGGCAAGGAGACCGAAAAACTGTTTTTT.

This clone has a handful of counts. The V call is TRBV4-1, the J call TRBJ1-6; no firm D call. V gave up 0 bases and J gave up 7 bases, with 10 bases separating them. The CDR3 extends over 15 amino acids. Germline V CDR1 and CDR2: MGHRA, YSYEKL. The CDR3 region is CASSQDVGWNSPLHF. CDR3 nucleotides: TGCGCCAGCAGCCAAGACGTGGGTTGGAATTCACCCCTCCACTTT.

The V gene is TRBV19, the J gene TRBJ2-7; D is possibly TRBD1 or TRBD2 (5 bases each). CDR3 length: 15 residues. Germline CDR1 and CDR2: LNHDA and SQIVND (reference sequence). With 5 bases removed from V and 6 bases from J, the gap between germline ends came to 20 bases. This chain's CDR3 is CASSGTGTHVGEQYF. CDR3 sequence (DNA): TGTGCCAGTAGTGGGACCGGGACCCACGTGGGCGAGCAGTACTTC.

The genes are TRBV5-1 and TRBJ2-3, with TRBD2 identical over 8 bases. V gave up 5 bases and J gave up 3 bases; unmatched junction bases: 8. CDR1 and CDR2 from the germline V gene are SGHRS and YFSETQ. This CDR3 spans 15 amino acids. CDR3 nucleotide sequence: TGCGCCAGCAGGCCGGGGGGGCCGAGAACAGATACGCAGTATTTT. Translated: CASRPGGPRTDTQYF.

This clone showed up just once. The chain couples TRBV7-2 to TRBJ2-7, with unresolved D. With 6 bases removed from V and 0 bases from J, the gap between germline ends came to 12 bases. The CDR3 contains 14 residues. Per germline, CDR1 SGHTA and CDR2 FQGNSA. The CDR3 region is CASSPDGISYEQYF. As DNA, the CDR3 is TGTGCCAGCAGTCCAGATGGGATCTCCTACGAGCAGTACTTC.

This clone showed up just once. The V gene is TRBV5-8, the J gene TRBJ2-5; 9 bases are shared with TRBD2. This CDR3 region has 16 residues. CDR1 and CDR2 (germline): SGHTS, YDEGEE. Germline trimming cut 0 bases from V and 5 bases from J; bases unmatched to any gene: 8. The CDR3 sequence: CASSLGLAGARETQYF. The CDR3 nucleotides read TGTGCCAGCAGCTTGGGTTTAGCGGGGGCCCGCGAGACCCAGTACTTC.

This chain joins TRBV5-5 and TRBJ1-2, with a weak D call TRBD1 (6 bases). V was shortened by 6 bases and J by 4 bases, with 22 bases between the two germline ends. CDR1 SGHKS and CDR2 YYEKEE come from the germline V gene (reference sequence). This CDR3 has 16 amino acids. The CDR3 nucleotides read TGTGCCAGCACCCCCTCGACAGGAAACCTCTTCTATGGCTACACCTTC. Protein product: CASTPSTGNLFYGYTF.

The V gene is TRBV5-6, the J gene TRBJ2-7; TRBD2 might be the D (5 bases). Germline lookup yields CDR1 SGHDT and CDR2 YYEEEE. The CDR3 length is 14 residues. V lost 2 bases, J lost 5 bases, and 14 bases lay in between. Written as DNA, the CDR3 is TGTGCCAGCAGCTTTTTCGGGAACCCTGACGAGCAGTACTTC. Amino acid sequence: CASSFFGNPDEQYF.

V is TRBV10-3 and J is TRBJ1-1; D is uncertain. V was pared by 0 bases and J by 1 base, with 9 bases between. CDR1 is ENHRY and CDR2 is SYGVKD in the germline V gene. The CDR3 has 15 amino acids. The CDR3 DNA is TGTGCCATCAGTGAGTCGACGGCTGCGAACACTGAAGCTTTCTTT. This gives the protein CAISESTAANTEAFF.

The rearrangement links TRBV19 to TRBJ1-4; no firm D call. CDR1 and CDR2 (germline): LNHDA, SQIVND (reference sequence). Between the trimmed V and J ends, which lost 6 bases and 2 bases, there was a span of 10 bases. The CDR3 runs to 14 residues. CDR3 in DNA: TGTGCCAGTAGGAACCAGAGGACTAATGAAAAACTGTTTTTT. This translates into CASRNQRTNEKLFF.

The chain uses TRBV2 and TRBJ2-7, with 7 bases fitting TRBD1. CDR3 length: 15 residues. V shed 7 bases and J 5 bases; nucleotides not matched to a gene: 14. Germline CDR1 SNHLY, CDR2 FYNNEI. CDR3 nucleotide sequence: TGTGCCAGCAATTTGCCACAGGGGCCATGGAACGAGCAGTACTTC. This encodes CASNLPQGPWNEQYF.

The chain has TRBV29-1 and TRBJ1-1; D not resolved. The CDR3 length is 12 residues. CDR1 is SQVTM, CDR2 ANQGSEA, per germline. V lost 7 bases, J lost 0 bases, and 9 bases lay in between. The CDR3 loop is CSATPLNTEAFF. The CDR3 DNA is TGCAGCGCTACCCCCCTGAACACTGAAGCTTTCTTT.

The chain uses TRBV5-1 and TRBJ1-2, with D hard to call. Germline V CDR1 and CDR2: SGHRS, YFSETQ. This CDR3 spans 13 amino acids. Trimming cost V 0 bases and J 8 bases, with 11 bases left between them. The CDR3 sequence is CASSLVPGGGYTF. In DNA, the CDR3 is TGCGCCAGCAGCTTGGTGCCGGGTGGGGGCTACACCTTC. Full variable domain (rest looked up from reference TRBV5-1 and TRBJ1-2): KAGVTQTPRYLIKTRGQQVTLSCSPISGHRSVSWYQQTPGQGLQFLFEYFSETQRNKGNFPGRFSGRQFSNSRSEMNVSTLELGDSALYLCASSLVPGGGYTFGSGTRLTVV.

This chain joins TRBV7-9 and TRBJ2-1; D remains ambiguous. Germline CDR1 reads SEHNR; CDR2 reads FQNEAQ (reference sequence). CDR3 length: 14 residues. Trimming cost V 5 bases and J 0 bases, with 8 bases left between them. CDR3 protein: CASSPVSSYNEQFF. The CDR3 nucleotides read TGTGCCAGCAGCCCTGTAAGCTCCTACAATGAGCAGTTCTTC.

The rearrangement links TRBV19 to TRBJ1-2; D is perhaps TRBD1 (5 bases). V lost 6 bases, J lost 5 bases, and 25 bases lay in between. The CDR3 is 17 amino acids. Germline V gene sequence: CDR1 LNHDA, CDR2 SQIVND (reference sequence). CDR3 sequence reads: CASSTRSGPDAGYGYTF. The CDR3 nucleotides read TGTGCCAGTAGCACCCGCTCGGGGCCCGATGCCGGTTATGGCTACACCTTC.

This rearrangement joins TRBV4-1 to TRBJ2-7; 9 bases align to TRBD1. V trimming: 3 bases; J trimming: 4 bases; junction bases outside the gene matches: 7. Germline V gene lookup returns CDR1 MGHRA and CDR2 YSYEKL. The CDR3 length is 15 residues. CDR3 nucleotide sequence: TGCGCCAGCAGCCAGGCTACAGGGGGCGCTTACGAGCAGTACTTC. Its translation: CASSQATGGAYEQYF.

Here the CDR3 reads CAIKPGEGGEQFF. CDR3 in DNA: TGTGCCATCAAGCCAGGGGAAGGGGGGGAGCAGTTCTTC. The chain has TRBV10-3 and TRBJ2-1; the D call may be TRBD1 or TRBD2 (6 bases each). The CDR3 totals 13 residues. V was pared by 7 bases and J by 10 bases, with 17 bases between. Germline CDR1 is ENHRY and CDR2 is SYGVKD.

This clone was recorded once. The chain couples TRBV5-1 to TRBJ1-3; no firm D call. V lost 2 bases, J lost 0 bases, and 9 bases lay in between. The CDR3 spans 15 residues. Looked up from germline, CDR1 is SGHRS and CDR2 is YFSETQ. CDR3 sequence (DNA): TGCGCCAGCAGCTTTAACAGCTACTCTGGAAACACCATATATTTT. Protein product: CASSFNSYSGNTIYF.

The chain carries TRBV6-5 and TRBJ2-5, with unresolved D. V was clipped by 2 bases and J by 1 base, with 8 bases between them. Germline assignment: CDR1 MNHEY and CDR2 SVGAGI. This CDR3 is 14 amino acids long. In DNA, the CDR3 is TGTGCCAGCAGTTACGGGCCTGTCCAAGAGACCCAGTACTTC. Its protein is CASSYGPVQETQYF.

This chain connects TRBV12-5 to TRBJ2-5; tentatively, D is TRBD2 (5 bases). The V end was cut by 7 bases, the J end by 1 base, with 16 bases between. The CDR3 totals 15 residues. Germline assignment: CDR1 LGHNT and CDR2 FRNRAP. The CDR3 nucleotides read TGTGCTAGTGCCAACGTGGGAGCGGTCCAAGAGACCCAGTACTTC. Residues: CASANVGAVQETQYF.

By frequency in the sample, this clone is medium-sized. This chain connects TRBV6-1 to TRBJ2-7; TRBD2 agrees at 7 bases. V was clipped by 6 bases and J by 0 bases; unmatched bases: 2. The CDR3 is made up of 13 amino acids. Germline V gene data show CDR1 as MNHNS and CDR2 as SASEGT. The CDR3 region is CASRLAPSYEQYF. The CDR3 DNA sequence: TGTGCCAGCAGACTAGCGCCCTCCTACGAGCAGTACTTC.

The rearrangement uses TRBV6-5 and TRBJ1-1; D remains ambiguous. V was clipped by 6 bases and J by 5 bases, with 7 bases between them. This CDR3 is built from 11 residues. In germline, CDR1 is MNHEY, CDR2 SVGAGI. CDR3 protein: CASRGETEAFF. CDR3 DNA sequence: TGTGCCAGCAGGGGAGAGACTGAAGCTTTCTTT.